This T cell receptor (beta chain) was identified during a study of sequential checkpoint blockade in melanoma. Background on the study: Each arm's sequence ended with maintenance nivolumab.

Treatment described: randomized to nivolumab then ipilimumab (arm A) or the reverse (arm B). PBMC sorting kept live CD3+CD8+ cells without CD19 or CD56. The method was immunoSEQ multiplex PCR; TCRdb's version includes in-frame clones alone and lacks a portion of them. The sample carries some 12,000 clones, 82% recorded once. V was shortened by 5 bases and J by 7 bases, with 20 bases between the two germline ends. The CDR3 loop spans 16 amino acids. Germline V gene sequence: CDR1 LNHNV, CDR2 YYDKDF (reference sequence). The sequencing used CD8+ T cells sorted from blood (inferred from file names), collected from a patient given nivolumab and ipilimumab in sequence. The sequence derives from a human donor with melanoma. V is TRBV15 and J is TRBJ1-4; D gene uncertain. The CDR3: CATSGYRDKTFEKLFF. Here the CDR3 DNA reads TGTGCCACCAGCGGCTACCGGGATAAAACCTTTGAAAAACTGTTTTTT.